Each of the 13 T cell receptor beta chains below was sequenced from the same sample in a study of CD8+CD57+ T cells in acquired aplastic anemia. Patients selected for sequencing had displayed CD8+CD57+ cell expansion by flow cytometry. Both TCR beta VDJ combination and CDR3 sequence profiling were carried out. Genomic DNA was the template for this profiling. TCRdb recomputed calls from the reads with MiXCR, one row per CDR3 protein. The sample lists about 180,000 distinct CDR3 sequences; about 50% were seen once. The source material was sorted CD4+, CD8+, or CD8+CD57+ T cells (not recorded which) from PBMCs. These TCRs come from a human donor with aplastic anemia.

This clonotype was seen only once. The chain employs TRBV15 and TRBJ1-2, with 7 bases aligning to TRBD1. Germline CDR1 reads LNHNV; CDR2 reads YYDKDF (reference sequence). The J segment lost 7 bases and the V segment lost 4 bases, leaving 6 bases of the junction unmatched. The CDR3 sequence is 13 residues long. DNA for the CDR3: TGTGCCACCAGCAAAGGACAGGCCCGTGGCTACACCTTC. It translates to CATSKGQARGYTF.

The genes are TRBV20-1 and TRBJ2-1; D remains ambiguous. This CDR3 contains 11 residues. V dropped 2 bases and J dropped 7 bases, with 6 bases sitting between them. The germline V gene has CDR1 DFQATT and CDR2 SNEGSKA (reference sequence). The CDR3 is CSARRLNEQFF. The CDR3 DNA reads as TGCAGTGCTAGAAGGTTAAATGAGCAGTTCTTC.

This clonotype was observed once. The CDR3 DNA reads as TGTGCCAGCTCACCACTAGCAGCGTACGAGCAGTACTTC. Protein product: CASSPLAAYEQYF. The chain joins TRBV12-3 or TRBV12-4 to TRBJ2-7; a weak D match, TRBD2 (6 bases). Trimming removed 8 bases from V and 4 bases from J, with 15 bases in between. This CDR3 comprises 13 residues.

In regard to this clonotype: Being one base from a much bigger clone, this may be a read error. The gene calls are TRBV4-2 and TRBJ2-7, with 14 bases lining up with TRBD2. In germline, CDR1 is LGHNA, CDR2 YNFKEQ. The V segment lost 1 base and the J segment 7 bases; nucleotides outside the gene matches: 6. This CDR3 comprises 16 residues. CDR3 residues: CASSQAGLAGVYEQYF. The CDR3 coding sequence is TGTGCCAGCAGCCAAGCGGGACTAGCGGGGGTCTATGAGCAGTACTTC.

This chain joins TRBV20-1 and TRBJ1-2, with TRBD1 matching over 9 bases. The CDR3 length is 12 residues. V was pared by 4 bases and J by 6 bases, with 3 bases of the junction left unmatched. CDR1 DFQATT and CDR2 SNEGSKA come from the germline V gene (reference sequence). CDR3 nucleotides: TGCAGTGCTACAACAGGGGGCAATGGCTACACCTTC. This gives the protein CSATTGGNGYTF.

This clonotype was counted at least ten times. The J gene is TRBJ1-6, the V gene TRBV9; D possibly corresponds to TRBD1 (5 bases). Per germline, CDR1 SGDLS and CDR2 YYNGEE. This CDR3 has 12 residues. Trimming removed 4 bases at V and 16 bases at J, with 15 bases between. CDR3 DNA: TGTGCCAGCAGCCCCCCGGGGGACCGTCTCCACTTT. This codes for CASSPPGDRLHF.

This clonotype has a handful of counts. V and J are TRBV7-9 and TRBJ1-2, with D maybe TRBD1 (6 bases). The V gene's germline CDR1 is SEHNR and CDR2 FQNEAQ (reference sequence). V was shortened by 1 base and J by 5 bases, with 14 bases between the two germline ends. CDR3 length equals 15 residues. The CDR3 here is CASSLGVAGEYGYTF. The CDR3 nucleotides are TGTGCCAGCAGCTTAGGCGTGGCAGGGGAGTATGGCTACACCTTC.

In its sample, this clonotype was seen a few times. This sequence joins TRBV18 and TRBJ2-7; 8 bases agree with TRBD1. The V and J ends lost 2 bases and 5 bases, in that order; junction bases with no gene match: 5. Germline V gene data show CDR1 as KGHSH and CDR2 as LQKENI. The CDR3 extends over 14 amino acids. DNA of the CDR3: TGTGCCAGCTCACCAAGGACAGGGTCCAACGAGCAGTACTTC. Its translation is CASSPRTGSNEQYF.

V is TRBV6-1 and J is TRBJ2-1; 14 bases agree with TRBD2. Germline V gene data show CDR1 as MNHNS and CDR2 as SASEGT. CDR3 size: 15 residues. The V gene end was trimmed by 8 bases and the J gene end by 4 bases; junction bases not matched to a gene: 4. The CDR3 is CASRRTSGGYNEQFF. The CDR3 bases are TGTGCCAGCCGCAGGACTAGCGGGGGGTACAATGAGCAGTTCTTC.

This clonotype was counted ten times or more. J is TRBJ2-5 and V is TRBV5-6; D gene uncertain. The CDR3 is made up of 14 amino acids. The germline V and J ends were trimmed by 2 bases and 2 bases, with 10 bases remaining between them. Germline CDR1 and CDR2: SGHDT and YYEEEE. CDR3 protein: CASSFGQRQETQYF. In DNA form, the CDR3 reads TGTGCCAGCAGCTTTGGGCAGAGACAAGAGACCCAGTACTTC.

This clonotype was picked up many times. The CDR3 DNA reads as TGCGCCAGCAGCTTGGCGGGGACTAGCGGGGGGTCTGAGCAGTTCTTC. Its translation is CASSLAGTSGGSEQFF. This rearrangement joins TRBV5-1 to TRBJ2-1; 15 bases map to TRBD2. Germline V CDR1 and CDR2: SGHRS, YFSETQ. Germline trimming cut 0 bases from V and 9 bases from J; bases unmatched to any gene: 4. CDR3 length equals 16 residues.

This clonotype is a singleton in its sample. The rearrangement links TRBV29-1 to TRBJ1-2, with unresolved D. The length of the CDR3 is 12 residues. V gave up 6 bases and J gave up 0 bases, with 8 bases separating them. Germline CDR1 is SQVTM and CDR2 is ANQGSEA. The CDR3: CSVRTANYGYTF. The CDR3 region has the DNA TGCAGCGTCAGGACGGCTAACTATGGCTACACCTTC.

This clonotype occurred a few times. The gene calls are TRBV2 and TRBJ1-2, with a possible D match to TRBD1 (6 bases). The V gene's germline CDR1 is SNHLY and CDR2 FYNNEI. This CDR3 spans 14 amino acids. V was cut by 1 base and J by 4 bases, with 10 bases left in between. Here the CDR3 reads CASSEGQGSYGYTF. In nucleotides, the CDR3 is TGTGCCAGCAGTGAAGGGCAGGGGAGCTATGGCTACACCTTC. Filled out from reference TRBV2 and TRBJ1-2, the complete variable domain reads EPEVTQTPSHQVTQMGQEVILRCVPISNHLYFYWYRQILGQKVEFLVSFYNNEISEKSEIFDDQFSVERPDGSNFTLKIRSTKLEDSAMYFCASSEGQGSYGYTFGSGTRLTVV.